The sequence of this T cell receptor beta chain was determined in a study of molecular identifiers for immune sequencing clone quantification. The wider study: RNA from approximately 20,000 or 98,000 naive CD8 cells was split five ways in replicates, with four sequenced. The study's findings and limits: Clone sizes could be underestimated for highly expanded clones when identical TCR molecules share a barcode.

Many counts were recorded for this clonotype. Its specificity is not known. Trimming pared 2 bases from V and 9 bases from J, leaving 14 bases between. The CDR3 has 14 residues. CDR1 SGHVS and CDR2 FQNEAQ come from the germline V gene. Making the bulk TCR libraries relied on previously described methods and listed TCR primers. From the PCR reads, TCRdb called clonotypes with MiXCR, one entry per CDR3 protein. The table records 60,000 to 70,000 distinct CDR3 sequences, about a sixth of them present only once. Libraries used roughly 18,000 to 1,100,000 sorted naive CD8 T cells and 10%, 30% or 50% RNA input.

Sequencing used naive CD8+ T cells from blood, with Jurkat cell RNA spiked in. Specified subset: FACS-sorted CD8+CD4-CCR7+CD45RA+ naive T cells. This receptor was identified in a human donor in good health. Some libraries in this study had Jurkat cell RNA spiked in. The chain uses TRBV7-8 and TRBJ2-1, with D possibly TRBD2 on 5 matching bases. CDR3: CASSLYWGESEQFF. In DNA form, the CDR3 reads TGTGCCAGCAGCTTATATTGGGGAGAAAGTGAGCAGTTCTTC. Looking up the rest from reference TRBV7-8 and TRBJ2-1 gives the full variable domain: GAGVSQSPRYKVAKRGQDVALRCDPISGHVSLFWYQQALGQGPEFLTYFQNEAQLDKSGLPSDRFFAERPEGSVSTLKIQRTQQEDSAVYLCASSLYWGESEQFFGPGTRLTVL.